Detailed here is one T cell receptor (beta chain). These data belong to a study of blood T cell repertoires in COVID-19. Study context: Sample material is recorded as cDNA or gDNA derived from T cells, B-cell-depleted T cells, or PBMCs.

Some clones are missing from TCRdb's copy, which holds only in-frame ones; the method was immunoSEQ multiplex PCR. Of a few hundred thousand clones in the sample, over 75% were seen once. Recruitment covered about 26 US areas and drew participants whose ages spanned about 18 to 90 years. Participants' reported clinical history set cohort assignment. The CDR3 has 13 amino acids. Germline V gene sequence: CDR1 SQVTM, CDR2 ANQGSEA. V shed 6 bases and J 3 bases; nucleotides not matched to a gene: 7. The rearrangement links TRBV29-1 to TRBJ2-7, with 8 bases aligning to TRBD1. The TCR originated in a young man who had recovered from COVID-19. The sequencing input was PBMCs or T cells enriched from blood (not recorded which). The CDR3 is CSVESGQGYEQYF. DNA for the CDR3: TGCAGCGTCGAAAGCGGACAGGGCTACGAGCAGTACTTC.